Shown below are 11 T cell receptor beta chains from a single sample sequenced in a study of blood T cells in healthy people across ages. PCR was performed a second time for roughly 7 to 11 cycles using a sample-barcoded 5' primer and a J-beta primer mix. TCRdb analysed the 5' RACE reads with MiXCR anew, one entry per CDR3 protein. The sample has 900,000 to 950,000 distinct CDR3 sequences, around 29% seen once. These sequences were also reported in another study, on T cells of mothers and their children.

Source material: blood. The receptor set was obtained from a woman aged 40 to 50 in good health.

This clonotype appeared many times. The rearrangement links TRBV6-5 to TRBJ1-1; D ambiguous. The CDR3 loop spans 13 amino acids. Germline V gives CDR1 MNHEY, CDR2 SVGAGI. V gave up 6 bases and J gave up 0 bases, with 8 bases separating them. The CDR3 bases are TGTGCCAGCAGGATCGGACTGAACACTGAAGCTTTCTTT. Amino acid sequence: CASRIGLNTEAFF.

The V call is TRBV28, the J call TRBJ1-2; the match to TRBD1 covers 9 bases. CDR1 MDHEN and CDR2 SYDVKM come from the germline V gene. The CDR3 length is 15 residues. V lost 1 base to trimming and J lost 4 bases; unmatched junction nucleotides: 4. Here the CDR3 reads CASSLFVGQGYGYTF. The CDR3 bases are TGTGCCAGCAGTTTATTCGTGGGACAGGGCTATGGCTACACCTTC.

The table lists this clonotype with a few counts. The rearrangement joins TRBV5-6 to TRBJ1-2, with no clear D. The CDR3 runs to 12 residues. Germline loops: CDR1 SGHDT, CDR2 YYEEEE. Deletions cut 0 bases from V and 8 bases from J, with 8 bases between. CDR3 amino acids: CASSLVHSGYTF. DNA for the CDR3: TGTGCCAGCAGCTTGGTCCATTCAGGCTACACCTTC.

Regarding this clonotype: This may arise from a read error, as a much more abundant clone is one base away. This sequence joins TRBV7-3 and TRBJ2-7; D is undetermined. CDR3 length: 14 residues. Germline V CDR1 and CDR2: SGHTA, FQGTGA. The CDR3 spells CASSLSGQVHEQDF. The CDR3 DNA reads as TGTGCCAGCAGCTTATCTGGGCAGGTCCACGAGCAGGACTTC.

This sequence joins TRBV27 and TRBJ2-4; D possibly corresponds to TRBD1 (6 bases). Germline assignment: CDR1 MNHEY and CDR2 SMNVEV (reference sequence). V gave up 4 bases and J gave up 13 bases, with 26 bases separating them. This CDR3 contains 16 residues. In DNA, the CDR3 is TGTGCCAGCAGTTCACCCACCCGGACAGCCTACAATGAGCAGTACTTC. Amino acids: CASSSPTRTAYNEQYF.

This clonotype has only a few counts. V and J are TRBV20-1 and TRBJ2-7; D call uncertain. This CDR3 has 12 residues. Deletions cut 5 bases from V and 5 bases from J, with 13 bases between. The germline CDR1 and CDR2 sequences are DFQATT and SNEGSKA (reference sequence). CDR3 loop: CSAVLGSHEQYF. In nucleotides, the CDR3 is TGCAGTGCTGTATTGGGATCCCACGAGCAGTACTTC.

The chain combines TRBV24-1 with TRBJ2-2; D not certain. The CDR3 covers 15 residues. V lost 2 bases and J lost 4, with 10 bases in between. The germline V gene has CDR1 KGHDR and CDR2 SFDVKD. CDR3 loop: CATSDSGRRTGELFF. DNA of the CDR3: TGTGCCACCAGTGATTCGGGCAGGCGCACCGGGGAGCTGTTTTTT.

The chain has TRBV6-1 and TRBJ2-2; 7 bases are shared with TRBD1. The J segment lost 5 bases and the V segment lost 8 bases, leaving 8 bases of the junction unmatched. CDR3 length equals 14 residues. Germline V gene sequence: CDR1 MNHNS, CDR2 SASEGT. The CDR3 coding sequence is TGTGCCAGCGGGCAGGGGGAAGGTACCGGGGAGCTGTTTTTT. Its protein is CASGQGEGTGELFF.

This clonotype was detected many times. This CDR3 is CASSASGSTDTQYF. DNA for the CDR3: TGTGCCAGCAGCGCTAGCGGTAGCACAGATACGCAGTATTTT. This chain joins TRBV9 and TRBJ2-3, with TRBD2 matching 7 bases. V lost 3 bases and J lost 0; bases outside the gene matches: 1. This CDR3 is 14 amino acids long. Germline CDR1 and CDR2: SGDLS and YYNGEE.

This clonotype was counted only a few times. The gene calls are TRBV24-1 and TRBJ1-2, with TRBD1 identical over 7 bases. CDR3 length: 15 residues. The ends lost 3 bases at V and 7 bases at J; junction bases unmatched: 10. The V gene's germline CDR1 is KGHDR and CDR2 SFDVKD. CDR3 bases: TGTGCCACCAGTGATCCAATGACAGGGCTATCTGGCTACACCTTC. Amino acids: CATSDPMTGLSGYTF.

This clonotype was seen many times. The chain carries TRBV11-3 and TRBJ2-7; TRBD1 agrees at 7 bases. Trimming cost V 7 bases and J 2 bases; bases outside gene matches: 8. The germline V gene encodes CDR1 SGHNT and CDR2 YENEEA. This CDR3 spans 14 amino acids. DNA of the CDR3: TGTGCCAGCATGAAGACAGGGCGTACCTACGAGCAGTACTTC. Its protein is CASMKTGRTYEQYF.